Below, 22 T cell receptor beta chains from the same sample are listed, as sequenced in a study of blood T cell repertoires in COVID-19. The data were produced by immunoSEQ multiplex PCR, yet TCRdb's version contains in-frame clones alone and is incomplete. The sample contains fewer than 300,000 clones, 82% of which appear only once. What was sequenced was peripheral blood. Receptor source: a woman aged 18-29 years with acute or convalescent COVID-19.

The J gene is TRBJ2-7, the V gene TRBV5-6; 9 positions match TRBD2. CDR3 size: 16 residues. V was clipped by 4 bases and J by 6 bases; unmatched bases: 14. Germline assignment: CDR1 SGHDT and CDR2 YYEEEE. The CDR3 region is CASSRYSGSLSTEQYF. DNA of the CDR3: TGTGCCAGCAGCCGATATAGCGGGAGTCTTAGTACCGAGCAGTACTTC.

The chain couples TRBV6-5 to TRBJ2-7; D might be TRBD2 (6 bases). Germline V lookup: CDR1 MNHEY, CDR2 SVGAGI. This CDR3 is 15 amino acids long. V gave up 5 bases and J gave up 4 bases, with 18 bases separating them. This CDR3 reads CASSTRTGGKYEQYF. DNA of the CDR3: TGTGCCAGCAGTACACGGACCGGGGGAAAATACGAGCAGTACTTC.

The chain uses TRBV7-9 and TRBJ1-1; TRBD1 is a possible D gene (5 bases). Per the germline V gene, CDR1 is SEHNR and CDR2 is FQNEAQ (reference sequence). The V end lost 2 bases, the J end lost 1 base, and 17 bases lay between the germline ends. This CDR3 has 17 amino acids. CDR3 protein: CASSLTIGGGKNTEAFF. The CDR3 DNA reads TGTGCCAGCAGCTTAACTATTGGCGGGGGAAAGAACACTGAAGCTTTCTTT.

J is TRBJ1-4 and V is TRBV7-9; TRBD1 agrees at 7 bases. With V trimmed by 8 bases and J by 7 bases, 10 bases remained unmatched. Germline CDR1 and CDR2: SEHNR and FQNEAQ (reference sequence). CDR3 length: 14 residues. CDR3 nucleotide sequence: TGTGCCAGCGGAATACAGGGGATGGGTGAAAAACTGTTTTTT. Protein product: CASGIQGMGEKLFF.

This clone turned up a few times. This chain uses TRBV27 with TRBJ2-2; 8 bases map to TRBD2. The CDR3 has 16 amino acids. The trim removed 2 bases at V and 4 bases at J, leaving 6 bases unmatched. Germline loops: CDR1 MNHEY, CDR2 SMNVEV (reference sequence). CDR3 sequence: CASSLGVAGLTGELFF. Written as DNA, the CDR3 is TGTGCCAGCAGTTTAGGGGTAGCGGGACTCACCGGGGAGCTGTTTTTT.

The V and J genes are TRBV7-6 and TRBJ1-3; 12 positions match TRBD1. V shed 5 bases, J shed 1 base, and the junction held 9 bases outside the gene matches. This CDR3 region has 18 residues. Germline values: CDR1 SGHVS, CDR2 FNYEAQ. CDR3 amino acids: CASSPSGTGGGSGNTIYF. In DNA form, the CDR3 reads TGTGCCAGCAGCCCCTCGGGGACAGGGGGCGGATCTGGAAACACCATATATTTT.

The chain links TRBV4-3 to TRBJ1-5; 7 bases map to TRBD1. From germline, CDR1 is LGHNA and CDR2 YSLEER. Trimming removed 1 base from V and 0 bases from J; junction bases left unmatched: 15. The CDR3 extends over 20 amino acids. The CDR3 sequence is CASSQALPRQGWNSNQPQHF. The CDR3 region has the DNA TGCGCCAGCAGCCAAGCCCTCCCTAGACAGGGTTGGAATAGCAATCAGCCCCAGCATTTT.

The V call is TRBV3-1 (or the pseudogene TRBV3-2), the J call TRBJ2-1, with 15 bases lining up with TRBD2. J was trimmed by 9 bases and V by 3 bases; bases with no gene match: 3. This CDR3 region has 15 residues. Per the germline V gene, CDR1 is LGHDT and CDR2 is YNNKEL (reference sequence). Here the CDR3 reads CASSQGLAGGLEQFF. The CDR3 DNA follows: TGTGCCAGCAGCCAGGGACTAGCGGGAGGTCTTGAGCAGTTCTTC.

In its sample, this clone was seen many times. V gene TRBV5-1 combines with J gene TRBJ2-7, with 8 bases matching TRBD2. Looked up from germline, CDR1 is SGHRS and CDR2 is YFSETQ. J was trimmed by 0 bases and V by 4 bases; bases with no gene match: 15. The CDR3 sequence is 18 residues long. The CDR3 nucleotides read TGCGCCAGCAGCCAACCGGGACTAGATTCGGGGTACTCCTACGAGCAGTACTTC. Protein sequence: CASSQPGLDSGYSYEQYF.

The J gene is TRBJ1-2, the V gene TRBV19, with D possibly TRBD1 on 5 matching bases. V shed 3 bases and J shed 3 bases, with 8 bases lying between them. The CDR3 is made up of 13 amino acids. The V gene's germline CDR1 is LNHDA and CDR2 SQIVND (reference sequence). CDR3 in amino acids: CASSMGTYYGYTF. Written as DNA, the CDR3 is TGTGCCAGTAGTATGGGGACTTACTATGGCTACACCTTC. The variable domain in full, completed from reference TRBV19 and TRBJ1-2, reads DGGITQSPKYLFRKEGQNVTLSCEQNLNHDAMYWYRQDPGQGLRLIYYSQIVNDFQKGDIAEGYSVSREKKESFPLTVTSAQKNPTAFYLCASSMGTYYGYTFGSGTRLTVV.

The CDR3 here is CASRRGYADTQYF. The CDR3 DNA reads as TGTGCCAGCAGACGGGGTTACGCAGATACGCAGTATTTT. This sequence joins TRBV6-5 and TRBJ2-3, with D perhaps TRBD2 (5 bases). Germline V gene sequence: CDR1 MNHEY, CDR2 SVGAGI. V gave up 6 bases and J gave up 4 bases, with 11 bases separating them. There are 13 residues in the CDR3.

The J gene is TRBJ1-5, the V gene TRBV7-9; possible D gene TRBD1, 5 bases. V was shortened by 2 bases and J by 6 bases, with 14 bases between the two germline ends. The CDR3 runs 15 residues. CDR1 and CDR2 (germline): SEHNR, FQNEAQ (reference sequence). The CDR3 here is CASSLSGDSRQPQHF. Here the CDR3 DNA reads TGTGCCAGCAGCTTATCCGGGGACTCGCGTCAGCCCCAGCATTTT.

The chain uses TRBV27 and TRBJ1-3; 7 bases are a match to TRBD1. The J segment lost 0 bases and the V segment lost 5 bases, leaving 16 bases of the junction unmatched. CDR1 is MNHEY and CDR2 is SMNVEV in the germline V gene (reference sequence). The CDR3 length is 19 residues. CDR3 sequence reads: CASSPHMYRGISSGNTIYF. The CDR3 region has the DNA TGTGCCAGCAGTCCCCATATGTACAGGGGTATCAGCTCTGGAAACACCATATATTTT.

The CDR3 region has the DNA TGTGCCAGCAGCTCGGTGACAGGGGTACATGAGCAGTTCTTC. This translates into CASSSVTGVHEQFF. The chain links TRBV5-6 to TRBJ2-1; 8 nucleotides line up with TRBD1. The length of the CDR3 is 14 residues. The germline V gene has CDR1 SGHDT and CDR2 YYEEEE. J lost 8 bases, V lost 3 bases, and 7 bases had no gene match.

V gene TRBV2 combines with J gene TRBJ2-7, with D possibly matching TRBD2 (6 bases). CDR3 size: 15 residues. The germline CDR1 and CDR2 sequences are SNHLY and FYNNEI. V lost 3 bases to trimming and J lost 1 base, with 13 bases between them. This chain's CDR3 is CASSEAGRRSYEQYF. CDR3 coding DNA: TGTGCCAGCAGTGAGGCGGGACGGAGGTCCTACGAGCAGTACTTC.

This clone was seen a few times. This chain uses TRBV29-1 with TRBJ2-3; 8 bases match TRBD1. J gave up 2 bases and V 1 base, and 2 bases lay outside the gene matches. Germline V gene sequence: CDR1 SQVTM, CDR2 ANQGSEA. The CDR3 has 14 amino acids. The CDR3 spells CSVEGQGATDTQYF. CDR3 DNA sequence: TGCAGCGTTGAAGGTCAGGGGGCCACAGATACGCAGTATTTT.

This chain joins TRBV28 and TRBJ1-6, with D possibly being TRBD1 (5 bases). CDR1 MDHEN and CDR2 SYDVKM come from the germline V gene. Between the trimmed V and J ends, which lost 3 bases and 8 bases, there was a span of 11 bases. This CDR3 is 14 amino acids long. As DNA, the CDR3 is TGTGCCAGCAGTTTCAGCAGGGACTATTCACCCCTCCACTTT. Translating gives CASSFSRDYSPLHF.

The rearrangement links TRBV19 to TRBJ2-1; maybe TRBD2 (6 bases). V lost 9 bases and J lost 3, with 18 bases in between. CDR1 is LNHDA, CDR2 SQIVND, per germline (reference sequence). CDR3 length: 15 residues. CDR3 protein: CASHTPGLNYNEQFF. The CDR3 DNA is TGTGCCAGCCATACCCCGGGACTTAACTACAATGAGCAGTTCTTC.

The rearrangement joins TRBV18 to TRBJ1-1; 9 nucleotides agree with TRBD1. Germline CDR1 reads KGHSH; CDR2 reads LQKENI. CDR3 length: 15 residues. The junction had 0 bases not matched to a gene; V was cut back by 0 bases and J by 1 base. The CDR3 is CASSPPTGGNTEAFF. The CDR3 DNA reads as TGTGCCAGCTCACCACCGACAGGGGGGAACACTGAAGCTTTCTTT.

The gene calls are TRBV28 and TRBJ1-3; maybe TRBD1 (5 bases). Trimming took 5 bases from V and 4 from J, leaving 12 bases between them. The CDR3 length is 14 residues. Germline CDR1 and CDR2: MDHEN and SYDVKM. The CDR3 DNA reads as TGTGCCAGCAGTACCAGGGTTCGGGGAAACACCATATATTTT. Its protein product is CASSTRVRGNTIYF.

The chain has TRBV11-2 and TRBJ1-1, with 10 bases that match TRBD1. The CDR3 is 16 residues long. Germline values: CDR1 SGHAT, CDR2 FQNNGV. V shed 3 bases and J 1 base; nucleotides not matched to a gene: 5. In nucleotides, the CDR3 is TGTGCCAGCAGCTTTTCCTGGACAGGGGGGAACACTGAAGCTTTCTTT. Translation gives CASSFSWTGGNTEAFF.

The gene calls are TRBV5-4 and TRBJ1-5, with 7 bases lining up with TRBD1. V was pared by 4 bases and J by 3 bases, with 7 bases of the junction left unmatched. This CDR3 spans 15 amino acids. In germline, CDR1 is SGHNT, CDR2 YYREEE (reference sequence). In nucleotides, the CDR3 is TGTGCCAGCAGCCAGGGGACAGAGTTCAATCAGCCCCAGCATTTT. Translation: CASSQGTEFNQPQHF.